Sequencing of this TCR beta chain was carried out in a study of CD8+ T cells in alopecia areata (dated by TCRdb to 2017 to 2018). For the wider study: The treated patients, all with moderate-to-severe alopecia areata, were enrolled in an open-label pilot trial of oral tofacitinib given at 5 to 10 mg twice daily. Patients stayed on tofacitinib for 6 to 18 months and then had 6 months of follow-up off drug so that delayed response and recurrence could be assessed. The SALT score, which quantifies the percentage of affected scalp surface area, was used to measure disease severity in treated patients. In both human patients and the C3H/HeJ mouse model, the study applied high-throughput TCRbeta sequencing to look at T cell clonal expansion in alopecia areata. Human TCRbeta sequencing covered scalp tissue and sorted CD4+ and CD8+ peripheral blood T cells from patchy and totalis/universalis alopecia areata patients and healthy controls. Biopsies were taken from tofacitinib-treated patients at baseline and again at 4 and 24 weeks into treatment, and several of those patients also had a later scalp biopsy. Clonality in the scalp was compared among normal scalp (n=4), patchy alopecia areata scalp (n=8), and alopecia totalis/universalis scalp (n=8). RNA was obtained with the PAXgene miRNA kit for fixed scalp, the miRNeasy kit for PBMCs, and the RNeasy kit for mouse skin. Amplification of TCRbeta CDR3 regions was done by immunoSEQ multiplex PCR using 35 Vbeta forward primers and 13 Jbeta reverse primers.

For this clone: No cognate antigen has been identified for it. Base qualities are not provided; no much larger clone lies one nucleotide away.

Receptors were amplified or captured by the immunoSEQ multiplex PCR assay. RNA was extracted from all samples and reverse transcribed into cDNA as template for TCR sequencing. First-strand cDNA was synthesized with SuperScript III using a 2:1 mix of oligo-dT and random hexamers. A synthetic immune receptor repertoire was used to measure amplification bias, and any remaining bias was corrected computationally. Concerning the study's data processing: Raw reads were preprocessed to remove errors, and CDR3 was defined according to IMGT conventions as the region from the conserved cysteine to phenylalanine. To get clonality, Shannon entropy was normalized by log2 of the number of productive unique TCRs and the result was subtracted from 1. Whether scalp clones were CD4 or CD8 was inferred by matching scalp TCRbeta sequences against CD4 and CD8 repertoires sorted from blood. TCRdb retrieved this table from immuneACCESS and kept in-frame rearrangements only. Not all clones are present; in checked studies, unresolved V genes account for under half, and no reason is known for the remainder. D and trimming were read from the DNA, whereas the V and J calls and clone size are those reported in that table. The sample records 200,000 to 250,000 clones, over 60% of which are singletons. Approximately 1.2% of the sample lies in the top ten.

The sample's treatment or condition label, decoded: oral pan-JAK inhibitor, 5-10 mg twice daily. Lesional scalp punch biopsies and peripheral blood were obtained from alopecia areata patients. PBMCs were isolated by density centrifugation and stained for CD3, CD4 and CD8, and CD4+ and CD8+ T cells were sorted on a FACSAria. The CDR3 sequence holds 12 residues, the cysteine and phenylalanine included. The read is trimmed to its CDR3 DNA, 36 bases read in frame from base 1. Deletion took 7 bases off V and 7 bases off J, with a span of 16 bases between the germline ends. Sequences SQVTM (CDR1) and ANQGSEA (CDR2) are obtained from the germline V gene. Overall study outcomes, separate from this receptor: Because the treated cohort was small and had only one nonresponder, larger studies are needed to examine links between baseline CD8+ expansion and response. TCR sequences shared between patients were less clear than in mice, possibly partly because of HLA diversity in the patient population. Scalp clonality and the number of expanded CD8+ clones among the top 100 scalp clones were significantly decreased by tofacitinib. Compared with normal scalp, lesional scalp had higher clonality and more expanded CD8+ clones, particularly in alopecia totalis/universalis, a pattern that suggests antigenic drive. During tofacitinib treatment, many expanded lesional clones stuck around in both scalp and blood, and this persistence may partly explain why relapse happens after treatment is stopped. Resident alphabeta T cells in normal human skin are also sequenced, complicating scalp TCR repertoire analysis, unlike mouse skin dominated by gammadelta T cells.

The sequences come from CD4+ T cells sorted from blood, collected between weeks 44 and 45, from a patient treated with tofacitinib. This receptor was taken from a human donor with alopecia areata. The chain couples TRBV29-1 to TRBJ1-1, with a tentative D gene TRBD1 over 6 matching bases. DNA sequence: TGCAGCGCCTCCCCAAGGGGGGGTGAAGCTTTCTTT. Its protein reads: CSASPRGGEAFF.